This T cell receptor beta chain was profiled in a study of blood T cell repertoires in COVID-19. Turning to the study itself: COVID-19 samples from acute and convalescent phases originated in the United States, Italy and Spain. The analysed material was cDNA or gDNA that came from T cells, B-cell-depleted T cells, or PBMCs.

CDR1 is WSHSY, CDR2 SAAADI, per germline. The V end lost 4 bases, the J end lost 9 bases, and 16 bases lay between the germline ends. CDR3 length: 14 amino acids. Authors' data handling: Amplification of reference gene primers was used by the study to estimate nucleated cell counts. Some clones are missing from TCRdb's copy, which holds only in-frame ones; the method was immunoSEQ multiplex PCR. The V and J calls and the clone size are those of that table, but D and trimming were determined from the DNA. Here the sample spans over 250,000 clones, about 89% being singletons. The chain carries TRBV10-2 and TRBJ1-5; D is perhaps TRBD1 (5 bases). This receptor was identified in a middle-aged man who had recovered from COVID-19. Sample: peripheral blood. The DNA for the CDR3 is TGCGCCAGCAGTGGTCCAGGGTTCCTAGGGCCCCAGCATTTT. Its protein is CASSGPGFLGPQHF.